The 5 T cell receptor beta chains listed next were all sequenced from one sample in a study of cytomegalovirus exposure and HLA in healthy donors. PCR primers comprised 60 Vbeta and 13 Jbeta primers. Here immunoSEQ multiplex PCR was the method, and the copy in TCRdb shows in-frame clones only, minus some. Of 120,000 to 150,000 clones listed, almost 80% are singletons. Specimen: PBMCs. These receptors came from a woman aged 25-40 years in good health and CMV-seronegative.

This clone appeared once. The V call is TRBV2, the J call TRBJ1-6; 9 nucleotides match TRBD1. Germline V gives CDR1 SNHLY, CDR2 FYNNEI. The CDR3 is 16 residues long. J was trimmed by 8 bases and V by 2 bases; bases with no gene match: 7. CDR3 in amino acids: CASSERTGGRHSPLHF. CDR3 in DNA: TGTGCCAGCAGTGAAAGAACAGGGGGCAGGCATTCACCCCTCCACTTT.

This clone was recorded once. This rearrangement joins TRBV7-9 to TRBJ2-5; TRBD2 aligns across 7 bases. Germline V gives CDR1 SEHNR, CDR2 FQNEAQ (reference sequence). The V gene end was trimmed by 5 bases and the J gene end by 0 bases; junction bases not matched to a gene: 6. The CDR3 loop spans 15 amino acids. In nucleotides, the CDR3 is TGTGCCAGCAGCCCCGTGGGGGGGTACCAAGAGACCCAGTACTTC. This encodes CASSPVGGYQETQYF.

The V gene is TRBV15, the J gene TRBJ1-3; unclear D gene. V shed 4 bases and J shed 0 bases, with 10 bases lying between them. This CDR3 has 15 residues. CDR1 is LNHNV, CDR2 YYDKDF, per germline (reference sequence). The CDR3 is CATSITAYSGNTIYF. CDR3 nucleotide sequence: TGTGCCACCAGCATCACAGCTTACTCTGGAAACACCATATATTTT.

The chain recombines TRBV5-4 with TRBJ1-1; D not resolved. CDR1 is SGHNT, CDR2 YYREEE, per germline (reference sequence). Trimming pared 0 bases from V and 4 bases from J, leaving 10 bases between. This CDR3 has 14 residues. The CDR3 spells CASSLAPGITEAFF. For the CDR3, the DNA is TGTGCCAGCAGCTTGGCCCCGGGTATCACTGAAGCTTTCTTT. Full variable domain (rest looked up from reference TRBV5-4 and TRBJ1-1): ETGVTQSPTHLIKTRGQQVTLRCSSQSGHNTVSWYQQALGQGPQFIFQYYREEENGRGNFPPRFSGLQFPNYSSELNVNALELDDSALYLCASSLAPGITEAFFGQGTRLTVV.

The rearrangement links TRBV6-1 to TRBJ1-1; weak D call: TRBD1 (5 bases). In germline, CDR1 is MNHNS, CDR2 SASEGT. The CDR3 runs to 12 residues. V shed 11 bases and J shed 4 bases, with 14 bases lying between them. CDR3 sequence reads: CAGEGLFTEAFF. The CDR3 DNA sequence: TGTGCCGGAGAGGGACTTTTCACTGAAGCTTTCTTT.